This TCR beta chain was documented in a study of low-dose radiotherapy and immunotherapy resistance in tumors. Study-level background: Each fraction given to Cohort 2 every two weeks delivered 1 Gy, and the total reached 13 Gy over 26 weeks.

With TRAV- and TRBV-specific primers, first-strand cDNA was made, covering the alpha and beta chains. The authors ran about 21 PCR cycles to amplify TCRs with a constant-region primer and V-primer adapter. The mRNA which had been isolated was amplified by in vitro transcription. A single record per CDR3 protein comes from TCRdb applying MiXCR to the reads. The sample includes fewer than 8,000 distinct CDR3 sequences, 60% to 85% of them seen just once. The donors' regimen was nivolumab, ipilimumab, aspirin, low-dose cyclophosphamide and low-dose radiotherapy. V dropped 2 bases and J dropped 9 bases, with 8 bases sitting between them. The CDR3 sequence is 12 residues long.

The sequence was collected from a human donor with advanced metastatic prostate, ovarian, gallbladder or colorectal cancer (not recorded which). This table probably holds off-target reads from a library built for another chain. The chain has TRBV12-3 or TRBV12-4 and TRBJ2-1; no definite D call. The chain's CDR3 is CASSLNGREQFF. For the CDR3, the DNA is TGTGCCAGCAGTTTAAACGGACGTGAGCAGTTCTTC.